This paragraph covers one T cell receptor (beta chain) sequence. This sample was taken from a study of blood T cell repertoires in COVID-19. On the study more broadly: Specimens from acute and convalescent COVID-19 originated in the United States, Italy and Spain. Nucleic acid was either cDNA or gDNA, and it came from T cells, B-cell-depleted T cells, or PBMCs.

CDR3 length equals 17 residues. Germline values: CDR1 MDHEN, CDR2 SYDVKM. Trimming took 2 bases from V and 5 from J; bases not matched to a gene: 8. Under the authors' procedure: It was from reference gene primer amplification that nucleated cell counts were estimated. Method: immunoSEQ multiplex PCR; TCRdb's copy keeps in-frame clones and lacks some. The V and J calls and clone size are taken from that table; D and trimming were inferred from the DNA. The sample lists around 200,000 clones, around 80% seen once, with about 3% in the top ten. Sequencing was carried out using peripheral blood. The chain has TRBV28 and TRBJ1-4; 10 nucleotides line up with TRBD1. The receptor's source is an elderly woman with active or convalescent COVID-19. In DNA, the CDR3 is TGTGCCAGCAGTTTAAGGTACCCGGGACAGGGGAATGAAAAACTGTTTTTT. Protein: CASSLRYPGQGNEKLFF.